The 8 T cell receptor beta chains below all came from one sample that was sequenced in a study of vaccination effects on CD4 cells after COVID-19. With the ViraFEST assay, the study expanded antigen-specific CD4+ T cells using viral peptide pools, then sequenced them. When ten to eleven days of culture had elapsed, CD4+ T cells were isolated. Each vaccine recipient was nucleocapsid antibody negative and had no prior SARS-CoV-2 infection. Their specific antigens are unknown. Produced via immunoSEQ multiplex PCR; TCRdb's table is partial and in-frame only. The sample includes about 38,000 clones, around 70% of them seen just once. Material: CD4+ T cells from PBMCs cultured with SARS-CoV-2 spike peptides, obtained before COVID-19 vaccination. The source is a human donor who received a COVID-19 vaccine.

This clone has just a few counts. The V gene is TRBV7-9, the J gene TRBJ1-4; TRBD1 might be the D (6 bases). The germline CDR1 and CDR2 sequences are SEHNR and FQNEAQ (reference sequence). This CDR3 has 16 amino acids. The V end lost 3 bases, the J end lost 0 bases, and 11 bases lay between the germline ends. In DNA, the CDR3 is TGTGCCAGCAGCTTCGGGACAAGGGCAACTAATGAAAAACTGTTTTTT. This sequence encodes CASSFGTRATNEKLFF.

The CDR3 loop reads CAISRGTDSGNTIYF. The CDR3 DNA reads as TGTGCCATCAGCCGAGGGACGGACTCTGGAAACACCATATATTTT. The chain employs TRBV10-3 and TRBJ1-3, with TRBD1 as a possible D gene (5 bases). V lost 6 bases to trimming and J lost 0 bases, with 12 bases between them. CDR1 and CDR2 (germline): ENHRY, SYGVKD. This CDR3 contains 15 residues.

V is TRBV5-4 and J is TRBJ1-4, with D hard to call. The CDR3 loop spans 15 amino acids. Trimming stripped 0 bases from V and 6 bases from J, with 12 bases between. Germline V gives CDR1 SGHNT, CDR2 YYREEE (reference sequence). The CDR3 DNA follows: TGTGCCAGCAGCTTGGCCGGCAGGACTGATGAAAAACTGTTTTTT. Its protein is CASSLAGRTDEKLFF.

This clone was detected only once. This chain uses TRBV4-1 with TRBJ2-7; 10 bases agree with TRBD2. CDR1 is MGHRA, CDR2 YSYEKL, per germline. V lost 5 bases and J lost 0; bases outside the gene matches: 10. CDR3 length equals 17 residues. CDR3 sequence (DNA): TGCGCCAGCAGCTTCCGGTTTGGACTAGCGGACTCCTACGAGCAGTACTTC. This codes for CASSFRFGLADSYEQYF.

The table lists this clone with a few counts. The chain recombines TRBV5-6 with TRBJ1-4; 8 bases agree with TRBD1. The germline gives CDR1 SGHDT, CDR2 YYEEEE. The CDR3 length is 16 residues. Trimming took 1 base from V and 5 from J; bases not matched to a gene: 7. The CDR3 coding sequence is TGTGCCAGCAGCTTGTGGGGACAGGTACTAAATGAAAAACTGTTTTTT. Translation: CASSLWGQVLNEKLFF.

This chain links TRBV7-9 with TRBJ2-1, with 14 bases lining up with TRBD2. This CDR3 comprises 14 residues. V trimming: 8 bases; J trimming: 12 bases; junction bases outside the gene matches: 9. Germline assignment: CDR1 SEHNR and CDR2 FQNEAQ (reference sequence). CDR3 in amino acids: CASVGRGLAGAQFF. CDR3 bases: TGTGCCAGCGTAGGCCGGGGACTAGCGGGAGCGCAGTTCTTC.

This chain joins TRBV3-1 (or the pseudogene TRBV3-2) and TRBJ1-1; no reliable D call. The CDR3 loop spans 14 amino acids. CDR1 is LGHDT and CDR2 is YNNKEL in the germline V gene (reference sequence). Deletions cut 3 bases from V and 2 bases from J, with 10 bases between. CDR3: CASSQLTGNTEAFF. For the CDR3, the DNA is TGTGCCAGCAGCCAGCTGACGGGAAACACTGAAGCTTTCTTT.

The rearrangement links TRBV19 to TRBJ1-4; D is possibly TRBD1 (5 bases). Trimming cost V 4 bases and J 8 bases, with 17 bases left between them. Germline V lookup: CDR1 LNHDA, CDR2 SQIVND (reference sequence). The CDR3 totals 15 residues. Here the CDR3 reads CASSTSQVFREKLFF. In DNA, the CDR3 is TGTGCCAGTAGTACATCACAGGTCTTTAGGGAAAAACTGTTTTTT. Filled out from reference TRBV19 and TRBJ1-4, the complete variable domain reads DGGITQSPKYLFRKEGQNVTLSCEQNLNHDAMYWYRQDPGQGLRLIYYSQIVNDFQKGDIAEGYSVSREKKESFPLTVTSAQKNPTAFYLCASSTSQVFREKLFFGSGTQLSVL.